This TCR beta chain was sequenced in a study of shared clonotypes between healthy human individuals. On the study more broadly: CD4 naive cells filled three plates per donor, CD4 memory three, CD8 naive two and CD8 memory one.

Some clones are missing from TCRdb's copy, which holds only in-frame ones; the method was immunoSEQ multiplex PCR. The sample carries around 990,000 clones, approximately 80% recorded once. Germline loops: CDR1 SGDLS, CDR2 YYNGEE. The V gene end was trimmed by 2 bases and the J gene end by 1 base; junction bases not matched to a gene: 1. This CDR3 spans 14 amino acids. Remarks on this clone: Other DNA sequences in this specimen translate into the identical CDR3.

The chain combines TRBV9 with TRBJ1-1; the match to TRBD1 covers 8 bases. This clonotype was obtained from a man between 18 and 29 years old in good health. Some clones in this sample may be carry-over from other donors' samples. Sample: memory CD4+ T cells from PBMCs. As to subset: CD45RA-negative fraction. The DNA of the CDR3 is TGTGCCAGCAGCGTGCAGGGGGCGAACACTGAAGCTTTCTTT. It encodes CASSVQGANTEAFF.